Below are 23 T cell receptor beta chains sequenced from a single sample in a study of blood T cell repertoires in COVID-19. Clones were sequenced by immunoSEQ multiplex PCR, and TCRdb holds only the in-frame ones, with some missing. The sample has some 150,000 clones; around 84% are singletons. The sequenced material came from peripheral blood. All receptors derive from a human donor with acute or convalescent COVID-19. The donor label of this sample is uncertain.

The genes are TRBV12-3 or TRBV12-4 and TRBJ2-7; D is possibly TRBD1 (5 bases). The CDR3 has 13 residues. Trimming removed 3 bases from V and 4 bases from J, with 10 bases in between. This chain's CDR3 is CASSLKGPYEQYF. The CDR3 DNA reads TGTGCCAGCAGTTTGAAGGGGCCATACGAGCAGTACTTC.

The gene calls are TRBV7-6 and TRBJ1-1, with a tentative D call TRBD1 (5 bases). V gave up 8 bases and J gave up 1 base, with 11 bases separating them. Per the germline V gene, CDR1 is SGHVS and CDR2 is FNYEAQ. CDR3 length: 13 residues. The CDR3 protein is CASGFTGNTEAFF. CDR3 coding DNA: TGTGCCAGCGGATTTACAGGGAACACTGAAGCTTTCTTT.

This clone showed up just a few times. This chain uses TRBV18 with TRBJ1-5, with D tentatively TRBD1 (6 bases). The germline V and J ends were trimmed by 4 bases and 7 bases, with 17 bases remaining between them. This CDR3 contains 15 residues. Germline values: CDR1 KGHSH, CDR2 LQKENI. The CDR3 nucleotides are TGTGCCAGCTCACGGACACAGGGTATAGGCCAGCCCCAGCATTTT. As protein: CASSRTQGIGQPQHF. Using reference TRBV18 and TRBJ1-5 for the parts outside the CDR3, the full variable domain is NAGVMQNPRHLVRRRGQEARLRCSPMKGHSHVYWYRQLPEEGLKFMVYLQKENIIDESGMPKERFSAEFPKEGPSILRIQQVVRGDSAAYFCASSRTQGIGQPQHFGDGTRLSIL.

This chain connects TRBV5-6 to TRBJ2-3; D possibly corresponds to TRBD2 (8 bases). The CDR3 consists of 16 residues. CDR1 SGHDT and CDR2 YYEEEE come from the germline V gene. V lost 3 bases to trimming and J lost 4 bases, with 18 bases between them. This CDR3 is CASSSQGTSFADTQYF. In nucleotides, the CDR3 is TGTGCCAGCAGCTCACAGGGGACTAGTTTTGCAGATACGCAGTATTTT.

This CDR3 reads CASMVGYTGELFF. Written as DNA, the CDR3 is TGTGCCAGCATGGTGGGCTACACCGGGGAGCTGTTTTTT. This chain links TRBV25-1 with TRBJ2-2, with no clear D. The CDR3 extends over 13 amino acids. Trimming left V 7 bases short and J 3 bases short, with 9 bases between. Germline V gene data show CDR1 as MGHDK and CDR2 as SYGVNS.

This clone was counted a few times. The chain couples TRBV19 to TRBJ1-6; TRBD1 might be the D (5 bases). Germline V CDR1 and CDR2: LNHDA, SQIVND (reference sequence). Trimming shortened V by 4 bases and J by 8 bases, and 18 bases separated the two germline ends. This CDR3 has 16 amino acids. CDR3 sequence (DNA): TGTGCCAGTAGTACGCCCACAGGCAGCGCTTATTCACCCCTCCACTTT. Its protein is CASSTPTGSAYSPLHF.

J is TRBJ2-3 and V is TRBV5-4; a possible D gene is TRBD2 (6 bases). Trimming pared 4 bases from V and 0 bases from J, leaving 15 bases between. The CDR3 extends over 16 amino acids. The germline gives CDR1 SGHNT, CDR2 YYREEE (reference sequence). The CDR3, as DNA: TGTGCCAGCAGCCCCGGACTAACTTCTAGCACAGATACGCAGTATTTT. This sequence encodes CASSPGLTSSTDTQYF.

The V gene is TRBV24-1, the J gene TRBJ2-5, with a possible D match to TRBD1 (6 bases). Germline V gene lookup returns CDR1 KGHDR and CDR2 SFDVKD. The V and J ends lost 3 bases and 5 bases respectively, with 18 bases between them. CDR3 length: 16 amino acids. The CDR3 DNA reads TGTGCCACCAGTGATACGAGACCAGGGGTTAGGGAGACCCAGTACTTC. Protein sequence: CATSDTRPGVRETQYF.

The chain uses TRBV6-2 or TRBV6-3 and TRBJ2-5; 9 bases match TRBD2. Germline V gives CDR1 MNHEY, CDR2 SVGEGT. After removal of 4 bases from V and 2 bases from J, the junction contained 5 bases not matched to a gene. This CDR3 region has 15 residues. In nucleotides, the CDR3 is TGTGCCAGCAGTTTTCCTAGCGGGGAACAAGAGACCCAGTACTTC. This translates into CASSFPSGEQETQYF.

The CDR3 reads CASSLITGDEQYV. The CDR3 bases are TGTGCCAGCAGCTTAATTACAGGTGACGAGCAGTACGTC. The chain uses TRBV11-3 and TRBJ2-7, with a possible D match to TRBD1 (5 bases). CDR1 and CDR2 (germline): SGHNT, YENEEA. V gave up 2 bases and J gave up 5 bases, with 10 bases separating them. This CDR3 has 13 amino acids.

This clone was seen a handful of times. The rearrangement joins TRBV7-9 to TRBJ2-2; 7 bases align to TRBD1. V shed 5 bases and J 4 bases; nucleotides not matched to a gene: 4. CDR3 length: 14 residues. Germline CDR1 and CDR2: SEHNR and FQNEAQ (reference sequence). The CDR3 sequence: CASSQAGGTGELFF. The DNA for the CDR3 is TGTGCCAGCAGCCAAGCAGGGGGCACCGGGGAGCTGTTTTTT.

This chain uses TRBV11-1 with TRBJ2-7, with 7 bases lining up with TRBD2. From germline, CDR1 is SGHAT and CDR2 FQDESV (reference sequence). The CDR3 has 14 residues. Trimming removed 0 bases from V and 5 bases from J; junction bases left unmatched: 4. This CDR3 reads CASSLAGGNDEQYF. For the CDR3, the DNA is TGTGCCAGCAGCTTAGCGGGGGGGAACGACGAGCAGTACTTC.

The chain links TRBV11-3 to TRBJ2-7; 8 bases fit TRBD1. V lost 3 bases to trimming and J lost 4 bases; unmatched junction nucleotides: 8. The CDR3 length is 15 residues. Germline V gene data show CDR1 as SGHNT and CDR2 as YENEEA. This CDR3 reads CASSLSGTGTYEQYF. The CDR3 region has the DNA TGTGCCAGCAGCTTGTCCGGGACAGGAACGTACGAGCAGTACTTC. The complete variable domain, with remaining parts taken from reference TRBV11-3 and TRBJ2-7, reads EAGVVQSPRYKIIEKKQPVAFWCNPISGHNTLYWYLQNLGQGPELLIRYENEEAVDDSQLPKDRFSAERLKGVDSTLKIQPAELGDSAVYLCASSLSGTGTYEQYFGPGTRLTVT.

The DNA of the CDR3 is TGCGCCAGCAGCTTGTCGGTGGGCAGTAACTATGGCTACACCTTC. This translates into CASSLSVGSNYGYTF. The chain recombines TRBV5-1 with TRBJ1-2; D gene unclear. Per the germline V gene, CDR1 is SGHRS and CDR2 is YFSETQ. The CDR3 is 15 amino acids. Trimming removed 1 base at V and 1 base at J, with 11 bases between.

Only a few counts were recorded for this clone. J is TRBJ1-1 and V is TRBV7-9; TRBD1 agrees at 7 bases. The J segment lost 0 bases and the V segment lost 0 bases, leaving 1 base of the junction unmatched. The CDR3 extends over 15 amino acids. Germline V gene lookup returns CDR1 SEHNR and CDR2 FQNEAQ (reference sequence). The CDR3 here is CASSLAGQMNTEAFF. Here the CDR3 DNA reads TGTGCCAGCAGCTTAGCGGGACAGATGAACACTGAAGCTTTCTTT.

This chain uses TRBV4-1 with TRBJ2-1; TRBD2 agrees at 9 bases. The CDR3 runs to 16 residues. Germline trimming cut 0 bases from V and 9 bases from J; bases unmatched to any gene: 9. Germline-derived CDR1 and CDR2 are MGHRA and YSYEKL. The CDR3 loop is CASSQDRLAGWAEQFF. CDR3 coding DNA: TGCGCCAGCAGCCAAGATCGGCTAGCGGGATGGGCTGAGCAGTTCTTC.

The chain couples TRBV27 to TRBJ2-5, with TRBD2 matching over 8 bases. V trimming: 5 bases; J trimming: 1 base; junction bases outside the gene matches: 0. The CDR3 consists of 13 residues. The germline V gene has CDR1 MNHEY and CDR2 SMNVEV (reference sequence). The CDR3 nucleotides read TGTGCCAGCAGTCGGGAGGGCCAAGAGACCCAGTACTTC. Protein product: CASSREGQETQYF.

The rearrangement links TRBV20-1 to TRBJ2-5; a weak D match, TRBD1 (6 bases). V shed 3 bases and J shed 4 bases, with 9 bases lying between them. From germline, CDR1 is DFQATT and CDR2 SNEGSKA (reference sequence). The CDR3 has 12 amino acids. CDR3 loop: CSASRRGETQYF. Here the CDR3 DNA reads TGCAGTGCTAGTCGCAGGGGAGAGACCCAGTACTTC.

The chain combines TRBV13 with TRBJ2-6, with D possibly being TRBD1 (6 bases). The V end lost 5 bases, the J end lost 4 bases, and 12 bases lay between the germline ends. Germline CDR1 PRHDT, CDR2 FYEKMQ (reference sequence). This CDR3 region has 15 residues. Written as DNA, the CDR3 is TGTGCCAGCAGCGCACAGGGATCCGGGGCCAACGTCCTGACTTTC. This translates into CASSAQGSGANVLTF.

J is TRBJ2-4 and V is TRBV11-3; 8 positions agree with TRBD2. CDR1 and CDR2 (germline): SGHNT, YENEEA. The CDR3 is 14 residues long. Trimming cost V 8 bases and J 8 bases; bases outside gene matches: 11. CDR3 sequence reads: CASGGGGPLDIQYF. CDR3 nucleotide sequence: TGTGCCAGCGGTGGCGGGGGGCCTTTGGACATTCAGTACTTC.

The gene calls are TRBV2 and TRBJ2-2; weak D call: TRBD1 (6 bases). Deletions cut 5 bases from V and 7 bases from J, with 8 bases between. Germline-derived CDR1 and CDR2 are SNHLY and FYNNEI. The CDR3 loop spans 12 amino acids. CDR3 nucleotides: TGTGCCAGCAGTAAGGACAGCGGGGAGCTGTTTTTT. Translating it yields CASSKDSGELFF.

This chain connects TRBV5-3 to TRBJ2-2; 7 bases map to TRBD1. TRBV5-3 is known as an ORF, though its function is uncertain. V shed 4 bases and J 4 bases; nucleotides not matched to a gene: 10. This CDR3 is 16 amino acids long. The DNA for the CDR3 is TGTGCCAGAAGCCCGAAGACAGGGCCCGGCACCGGGGAGCTGTTTTTT. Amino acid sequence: CARSPKTGPGTGELFF.

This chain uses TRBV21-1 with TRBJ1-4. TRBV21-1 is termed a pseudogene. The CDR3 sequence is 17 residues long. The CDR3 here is CASSKSSWRGLGEKLFF. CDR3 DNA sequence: TGTGCCAGCAGCAAATCATCATGGCGAGGGTTGGGTGAAAAACTGTTTTTT.